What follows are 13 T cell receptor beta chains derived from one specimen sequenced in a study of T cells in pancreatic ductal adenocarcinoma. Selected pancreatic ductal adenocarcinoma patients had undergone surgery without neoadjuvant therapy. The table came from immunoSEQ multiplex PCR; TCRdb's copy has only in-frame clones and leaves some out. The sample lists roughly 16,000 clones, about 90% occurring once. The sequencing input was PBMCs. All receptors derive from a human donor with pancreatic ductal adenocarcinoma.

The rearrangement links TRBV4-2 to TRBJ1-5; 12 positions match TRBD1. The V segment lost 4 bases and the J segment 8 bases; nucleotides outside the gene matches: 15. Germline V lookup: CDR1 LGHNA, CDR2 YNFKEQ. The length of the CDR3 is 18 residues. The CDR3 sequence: CASSPVITGTGGVEPQHF. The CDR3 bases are TGTGCCAGCAGCCCCGTTATCACCGGGACAGGGGGCGTAGAGCCCCAGCATTTT.

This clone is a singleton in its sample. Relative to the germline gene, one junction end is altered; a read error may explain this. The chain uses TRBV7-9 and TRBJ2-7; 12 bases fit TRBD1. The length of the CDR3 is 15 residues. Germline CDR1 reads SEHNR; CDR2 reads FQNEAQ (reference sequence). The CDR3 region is CASSPRGQGADEQYF. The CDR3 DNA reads TGCGCCAGCAGCCCCCGGGGACAGGGGGCGGACGAGCAGTACTTC.

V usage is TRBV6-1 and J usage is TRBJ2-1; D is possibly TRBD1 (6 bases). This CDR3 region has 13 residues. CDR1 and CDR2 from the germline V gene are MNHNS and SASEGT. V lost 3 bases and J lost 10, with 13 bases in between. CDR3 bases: TGTGCCAGCAGTGAGTTACCAACAGGGGAGCAGTTCTTC. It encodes CASSELPTGEQFF.

The CDR3 reads CASSPPAGHGSQPQHF. CDR3 in DNA: TGTGCCAGCTCACCCCCCGCGGGGCACGGGTCACAGCCCCAGCATTTT. V gene TRBV18 combines with J gene TRBJ1-5; D possibly corresponds to TRBD1 (5 bases). CDR1 and CDR2 (germline): KGHSH, LQKENI. Trimming took off 3 bases at V and 7 bases at J, with 19 bases between the two ends. CDR3 length: 16 residues.

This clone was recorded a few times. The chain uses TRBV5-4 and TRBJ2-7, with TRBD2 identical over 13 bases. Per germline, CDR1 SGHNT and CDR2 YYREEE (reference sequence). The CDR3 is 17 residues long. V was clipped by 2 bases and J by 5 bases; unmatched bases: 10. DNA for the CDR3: TGTGCCAGCAGCTTACACACACTAGCGGGGGGGCACAACGAGCAGTACTTC. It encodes CASSLHTLAGGHNEQYF.

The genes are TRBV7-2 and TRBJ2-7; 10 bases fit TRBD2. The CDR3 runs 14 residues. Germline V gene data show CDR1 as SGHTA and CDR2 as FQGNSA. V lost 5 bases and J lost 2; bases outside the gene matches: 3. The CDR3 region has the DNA TGTGCCAGCAGCCTTCTAGCGGGAGCCTACGAGCAGTACTTC. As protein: CASSLLAGAYEQYF.

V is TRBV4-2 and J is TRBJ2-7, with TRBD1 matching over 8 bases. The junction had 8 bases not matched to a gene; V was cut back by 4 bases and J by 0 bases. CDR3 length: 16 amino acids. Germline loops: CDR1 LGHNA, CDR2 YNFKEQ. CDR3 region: CASSREGQGSSYEQYF. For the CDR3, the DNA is TGTGCCAGCAGCCGGGAAGGACAGGGAAGCTCCTACGAGCAGTACTTC.

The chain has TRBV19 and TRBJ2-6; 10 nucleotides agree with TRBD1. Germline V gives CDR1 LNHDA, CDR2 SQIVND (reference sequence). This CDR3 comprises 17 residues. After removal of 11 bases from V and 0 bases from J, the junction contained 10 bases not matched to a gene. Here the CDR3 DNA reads TGTGCCTCCGACACCGGGACAGGGGTCTCTGGGGCCAACGTCCTGACTTTC. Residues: CASDTGTGVSGANVLTF. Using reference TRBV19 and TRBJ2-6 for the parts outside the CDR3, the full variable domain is DGGITQSPKYLFRKEGQNVTLSCEQNLNHDAMYWYRQDPGQGLRLIYYSQIVNDFQKGDIAEGYSVSREKKESFPLTVTSAQKNPTAFYLCASDTGTGVSGANVLTFGAGSRLTVL.

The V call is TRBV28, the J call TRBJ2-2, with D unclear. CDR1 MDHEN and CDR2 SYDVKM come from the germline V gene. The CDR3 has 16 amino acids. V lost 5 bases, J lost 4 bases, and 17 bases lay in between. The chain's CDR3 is CASSLFGPRSTGELFF. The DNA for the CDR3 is TGTGCCAGCAGTCTCTTCGGGCCCCGATCCACCGGGGAGCTGTTTTTT.

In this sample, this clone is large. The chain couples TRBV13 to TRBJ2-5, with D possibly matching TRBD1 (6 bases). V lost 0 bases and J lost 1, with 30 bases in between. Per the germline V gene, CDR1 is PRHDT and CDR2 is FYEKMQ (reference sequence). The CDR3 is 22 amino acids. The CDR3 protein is CASSLGRNPNVSLGQPQETQYF. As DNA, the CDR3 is TGTGCCAGCAGCTTAGGCCGAAACCCGAACGTTTCCTTAGGACAGCCCCAAGAGACCCAGTACTTC.

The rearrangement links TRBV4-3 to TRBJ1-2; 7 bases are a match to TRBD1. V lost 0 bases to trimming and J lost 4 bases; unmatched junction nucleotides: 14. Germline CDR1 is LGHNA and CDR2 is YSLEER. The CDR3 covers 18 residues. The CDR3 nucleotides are TGCGCCAGCAGCCAAGACAACCTGGGACAGCAGGGCCTCTATGGCTACACCTTC. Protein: CASSQDNLGQQGLYGYTF.

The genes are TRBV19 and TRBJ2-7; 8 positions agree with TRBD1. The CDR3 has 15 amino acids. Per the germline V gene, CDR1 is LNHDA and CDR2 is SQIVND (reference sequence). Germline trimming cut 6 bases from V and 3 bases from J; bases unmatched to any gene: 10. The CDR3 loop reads CASRPRTGSFYEQYF. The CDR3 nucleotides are TGTGCCAGTAGGCCGAGGACAGGGAGTTTCTACGAGCAGTACTTC. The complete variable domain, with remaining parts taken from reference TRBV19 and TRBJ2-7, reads DGGITQSPKYLFRKEGQNVTLSCEQNLNHDAMYWYRQDPGQGLRLIYYSQIVNDFQKGDIAEGYSVSREKKESFPLTVTSAQKNPTAFYLCASRPRTGSFYEQYFGPGTRLTVT.

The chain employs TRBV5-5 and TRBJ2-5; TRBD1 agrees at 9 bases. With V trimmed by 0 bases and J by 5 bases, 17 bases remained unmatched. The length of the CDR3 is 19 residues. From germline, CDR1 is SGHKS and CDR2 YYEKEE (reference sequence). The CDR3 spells CASSLDSSGQGWASETQYF. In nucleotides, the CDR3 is TGTGCCAGCAGCTTGGACTCTTCTGGACAGGGGTGGGCATCGGAGACCCAGTACTTC.